These 17 T cell receptor beta chains were sequenced from one sample in a study of blood T cell repertoires in COVID-19. Measured with immunoSEQ multiplex PCR; TCRdb has only the in-frame clones, and not every one. The sample records approximately 82,000 clones, around 83% being singletons. Sequences were obtained from peripheral blood. The receptor source for this set is a woman in her sixties or seventies with acute or convalescent COVID-19.

This clone appeared once. The chain uses TRBV20-1 and TRBJ2-1, with D possibly being TRBD2 (5 bases). The CDR3 extends over 11 amino acids. V was shortened by 0 bases and J by 10 bases, with 7 bases between the two germline ends. Germline CDR1 DFQATT, CDR2 SNEGSKA (reference sequence). Written as DNA, the CDR3 is TGCAGTGCTAGAGACCAGCGGGAGCAGTTCTTC. Its protein product is CSARDQREQFF.

The gene calls are TRBV30 and TRBJ1-6, with a weak D call TRBD1 (6 bases). Trimming stripped 0 bases from V and 0 bases from J, with 6 bases between. Germline V gene lookup returns CDR1 GTSNPN and CDR2 SVGIG (reference sequence). This CDR3 comprises 15 residues. CDR3 loop: CAWSVDSSYNSPLHF. The CDR3 bases are TGTGCCTGGAGTGTGGACAGCTCCTATAATTCACCCCTCCACTTT.

This clone is a singleton in its sample. This rearrangement joins TRBV27 to TRBJ1-5; a possible D gene is TRBD1 (5 bases). The CDR3 consists of 13 residues. V was trimmed by 5 bases and J by 7 bases, leaving 12 bases between them. Germline V CDR1 and CDR2: MNHEY, SMNVEV (reference sequence). The CDR3 DNA reads as TGTGCCAGCAGTCCCCCGGGGGGGCAGCCCCAGCATTTT. The encoded protein is CASSPPGGQPQHF.

The rearrangement links TRBV11-3 to TRBJ2-7; no reliable D call. Trimming took 5 bases from V and 0 from J, leaving 11 bases between them. Germline V CDR1 and CDR2: SGHNT, YENEEA. The CDR3 extends over 14 amino acids. CDR3: CASSPFLSSYEQYF. Here the CDR3 DNA reads TGTGCCAGCAGCCCCTTTTTGAGCTCCTACGAGCAGTACTTC.

This clone was seen a handful of times. The V and J genes are TRBV29-1 and TRBJ2-7, with TRBD2 matching over 16 bases. The V and J ends lost 7 bases and 2 bases, in that order; junction bases with no gene match: 8. CDR3 length equals 16 residues. Germline V gene data show CDR1 as SQVTM and CDR2 as ANQGSEA. Here the CDR3 reads CSGARGTSGRAYEQYF. The CDR3 coding sequence is TGCAGCGGGGCCAGGGGGACTAGCGGGAGGGCCTACGAGCAGTACTTC.

The chain links TRBV30 to TRBJ2-6; no clear D. There are 15 residues in the CDR3. V lost 0 bases to trimming and J lost 2 bases, with 8 bases between them. Germline V gene sequence: CDR1 GTSNPN, CDR2 SVGIG (reference sequence). The CDR3 DNA is TGTGCCTGGAGTGTCGGGTTAACTGGGGCCAACGTCCTGACTTTC. Its protein is CAWSVGLTGANVLTF.

The chain carries TRBV30 and TRBJ1-1; perhaps TRBD1 as D (5 bases). This CDR3 is built from 16 residues. Germline V gene lookup returns CDR1 GTSNPN and CDR2 SVGIG (reference sequence). V was clipped by 2 bases and J by 1 base, with 17 bases between them. This chain's CDR3 is CAWSTWGDRPNTEAFF. For the CDR3, the DNA is TGTGCCTGGAGTACGTGGGGTGACAGACCGAACACTGAAGCTTTCTTT. Full variable domain (remainder filled in from reference TRBV30 and TRBJ1-1): SQTIHQWPATLVQPVGSPLSLECTVEGTSNPNLYWYRQAAGRGLQLLFYSVGIGQISSEVPQNLSASRPQDRQFILSSKKLLLSDSGFYLCAWSTWGDRPNTEAFFGQGTRLTVV.

V is TRBV3-1 (or the pseudogene TRBV3-2) and J is TRBJ1-5; perhaps TRBD1 as D (6 bases). The CDR3 sequence is 15 residues long. V lost 4 bases and J 0 bases, leaving 10 bases between the germline ends. Germline loops: CDR1 LGHDT, CDR2 YNNKEL (reference sequence). The CDR3 sequence: CASSPTGYSNQPQHF. CDR3 DNA sequence: TGTGCCAGCAGCCCGACAGGATATAGCAATCAGCCCCAGCATTTT.

V is TRBV12-3 or TRBV12-4 and J is TRBJ2-7; no firm D call. V was pared by 8 bases and J by 3 bases, with 8 bases between. This CDR3 spans 11 amino acids. The CDR3 loop reads CASQDNYEQYF. The CDR3, as DNA: TGTGCCAGCCAAGACAACTACGAGCAGTACTTC.

The V gene is TRBV12-2, the J gene TRBJ1-3; the table's D call, TRBD1, has no DNA check behind it. TRBV12-2 is a documented pseudogene. This CDR3 region has 19 residues. The CDR3 here is CASRLSGSQGISHRNTIYF. In DNA form, the CDR3 reads TGTGCAAGTCGCTTATCGGGTAGTCAGGGAATCTCTCATCGAAACACCATATATTTT.

The chain employs TRBV28 and TRBJ2-7, with TRBD1 matching 7 bases. After removal of 10 bases from V and 5 bases from J, the junction contained 5 bases not matched to a gene. The CDR3 consists of 11 residues. CDR1 is MDHEN, CDR2 SYDVKM, per germline. CDR3 nucleotide sequence: TGTGCCATACAGGGGTACAACGAGCAGTACTTC. Residues: CAIQGYNEQYF.

The rearrangement uses TRBV6-5 and TRBJ1-1; D might be TRBD1 (5 bases). Deletions cut 2 bases from V and 2 bases from J, with 12 bases between. Looked up from germline, CDR1 is MNHEY and CDR2 is SVGAGI. The CDR3 sequence is 15 residues long. CDR3 in DNA: TGTGCCAGCAGTTACGGGGCGCGCGAAAACACTGAAGCTTTCTTT. Residues: CASSYGARENTEAFF.

This rearrangement joins TRBV10-1 to TRBJ1-1; 7 nucleotides agree with TRBD1. The CDR3 has 15 residues. Germline V gives CDR1 WNHNN, CDR2 SYGVQD (reference sequence). V was pared by 4 bases and J by 3 bases, with 8 bases of the junction left unmatched. For the CDR3, the DNA is TGCGCCAGCAGTGGTCTTCCCGGGACAGACACTGAAGCTTTCTTT. This encodes CASSGLPGTDTEAFF.

J is TRBJ1-5 and V is TRBV6-1; the D is unclear. Germline CDR1 reads MNHNS; CDR2 reads SASEGT. The CDR3 runs to 14 residues. Trimming removed 2 bases at V and 1 base at J, with 6 bases between. CDR3 region: CASSEMQSNQPQHF. DNA for the CDR3: TGTGCCAGCAGTGAAATGCAGAGCAATCAGCCCCAGCATTTT.

This chain uses TRBV5-1 with TRBJ1-1; D possibly corresponds to TRBD1 (5 bases). Trimming stripped 3 bases from V and 3 bases from J, with 9 bases between. Per the germline V gene, CDR1 is SGHRS and CDR2 is YFSETQ. This CDR3 is built from 13 residues. As DNA, the CDR3 is TGCGCCAGCAGCTACGGCAGGGACACTGAAGCTTTCTTT. Its protein is CASSYGRDTEAFF.

The gene calls are TRBV5-1 and TRBJ2-3; D possibly corresponds to TRBD2 (6 bases). Germline-derived CDR1 and CDR2 are SGHRS and YFSETQ. This CDR3 has 14 amino acids. Trimming removed 4 bases from V and 5 bases from J, with 14 bases in between. In nucleotides, the CDR3 is TGCGCCAGCAGCATACGGGGGTCACAAGATACGCAGTATTTT. This translates into CASSIRGSQDTQYF.

The chain combines TRBV6-4 with TRBJ2-7; no clear D gene. Trimming took 6 bases from V and 2 from J, leaving 5 bases between them. CDR1 is MRHNA, CDR2 SNTAGT, per germline. The CDR3 has 11 residues. The DNA of the CDR3 is TGTGCCAGCAGACTCACCTACGAGCAGTACTTC. Translating it yields CASRLTYEQYF.